This T cell receptor (beta chain) was found in a study of vaccination effects on CD4 cells after COVID-19. About the research overall: Median timing of post-vaccine samples was 72 days after the second dose. It was with about 10 IU/ml IL-2 and 9.5 to 10 ug/ml peptides that 1.5 million to 2.5 million PBMC per well were cultured. Overall study findings and caveats: A shortage of convalescent patients and an absence of early post-infection timepoints characterized the study.

Turning to this clone: Its target is unknown.

Assay used: immunoSEQ multiplex PCR; TCRdb lists only in-frame clones, some missing. The sample lists approximately 47,000 clones; just over 70% were seen once. Trimming pared 5 bases from V and 5 bases from J, leaving 17 bases between. Germline values: CDR1 MGHDK, CDR2 SYGVNS. CDR3 size: 15 residues. Culturing for more than eight days preceded CD4+ T cell isolation. Each participant was given two doses of one vaccine (BNT162b2 or mRNA-1273). The sequence was collected from a human donor who received a COVID-19 vaccine. The chain couples TRBV25-1 to TRBJ2-3, with D possibly matching TRBD2 (7 bases). The sample was CD4+ T cells from PBMCs cultured without peptide, taken after COVID-19 vaccination. CDR3 protein: CASSYGGGRQDTQYF. For the CDR3, the DNA is TGTGCCAGCAGTTATGGGGGGGGGCGTCAAGATACGCAGTATTTT.